This T cell receptor (beta chain) was sequenced in a study of shared clonotypes between healthy human individuals. Across the study: Each donor had three CD4 naive, three CD4 memory, two CD8 naive and one CD8 memory plate. Study results and caveats: Sorted-subset sequencing, rarefaction showed, was incomplete despite large depth. Among non-shared clonotypes, generation probabilities were lower than among those shared by all four donors.

The V end was cut by 0 bases, the J end by 0 bases, with 6 bases between. The CDR3 loop spans 15 amino acids. Germline lookup yields CDR1 SGHAT and CDR2 FQNNGV. Some clones are missing from TCRdb's copy, which holds only in-frame ones; the method was immunoSEQ multiplex PCR. The sample lists 1 million to 1.3 million clones, approximately 80% occurring once. About this clone itself: Its antigen remains unidentified.

Sample: memory CD4+ T cells from PBMCs. Subset here: CD45RA-negative fraction. This TCR derives from a young man in good health. Some clones in this sample may be carry-over from other donors' samples. The V call is TRBV11-2, the J call TRBJ2-1; D gene ambiguous. CDR3 nucleotides: TGTGCCAGCAGCTTAGATGCCTACTCCTACAATGAGCAGTTCTTC. Translation gives CASSLDAYSYNEQFF.